Shown below are 11 T cell receptor beta chains from a single sample sequenced in a study of T cell repertoires in cytomegalovirus infection. In TCRdb, the reads were re-called with MiXCR into one record per CDR3 protein. This sample has around 240,000 distinct CDR3 sequences, with over 20% found just once. The sequenced sample was CD8+ T cells from PBMCs. These TCRs come from a human donor in good health (CMV status not recorded). Some clones in this sample may be carry-over from other donors' samples.

This clonotype was detected only a few times. The V and J genes are TRBV7-3 and TRBJ2-1, with 12 nucleotides matching TRBD2. The germline V gene has CDR1 SGHTA and CDR2 FQGTGA. Trimming cost V 2 bases and J 10 bases; bases outside gene matches: 6. This CDR3 spans 15 amino acids. CDR3 nucleotides: TGTGCCAGCAGCTTAGGTCTAGCGGGGGGGCGCGAGCAGTTCTTC. Its protein is CASSLGLAGGREQFF. The variable domain in full, with the rest retrieved from reference TRBV7-3 and TRBJ2-1, is GAGVSQTPSNKVTEKGKYVELRCDPISGHTALYWYRQSLGQGPEFLIYFQGTGAADDSGLPNDRFFAVRPEGSVSTLKIQRTERGDSAVYLCASSLGLAGGREQFFGPGTRLTVL.

The chain combines TRBV29-1 with TRBJ2-1, with D unclear. CDR1 SQVTM and CDR2 ANQGSEA come from the germline V gene. V dropped 7 bases and J dropped 0 bases, with 16 bases sitting between them. The CDR3 runs 15 residues. CDR3 region: CSAQADLSSYNEQFF. CDR3 in DNA: TGCAGCGCCCAAGCCGACTTGAGCTCCTACAATGAGCAGTTCTTC.

This clonotype came up a few times. This chain uses TRBV11-3 with TRBJ2-1; D is unclear. Trimming cost V 1 base and J 10 bases, with 11 bases left between them. Germline CDR1 SGHNT, CDR2 YENEEA. CDR3 length: 13 residues. The chain's CDR3 is CASSLGSSGEQFF. In nucleotides, the CDR3 is TGTGCCAGCAGCTTAGGATCCTCTGGCGAGCAGTTCTTC.

This clonotype has only a few counts. V is TRBV2 and J is TRBJ2-1; D ambiguous. V gave up 7 bases and J gave up 3 bases, with 10 bases separating them. This CDR3 contains 13 residues. Germline lookup yields CDR1 SNHLY and CDR2 FYNNEI. The CDR3 DNA follows: TGTGCCAGCAAGTGGCCCATCTACAATGAGCAGTTCTTC. Its translation: CASKWPIYNEQFF.

The chain links TRBV18 to TRBJ1-2; D unresolved. In germline, CDR1 is KGHSH, CDR2 LQKENI. Trimming cost V 0 bases and J 3 bases, with 11 bases left between them. This CDR3 is 15 amino acids long. The CDR3, as DNA: TGTGCCAGCTCACCACCCGGTTTAGCGTACTATGGCTACACCTTC. This sequence encodes CASSPPGLAYYGYTF.

This clonotype has more than one count but fewer than ten. The chain combines TRBV4-1 with TRBJ2-2; unclear D gene. V was pared by 6 bases and J by 1 base, with 6 bases between. The CDR3 extends over 13 amino acids. Germline values: CDR1 MGHRA, CDR2 YSYEKL. The CDR3 DNA is TGCGCCAGCAGAGACGGGAACACCGGGGAGCTGTTTTTT. Residues: CASRDGNTGELFF.

This clonotype showed up many times. The chain is built from TRBV7-2 and TRBJ2-1; D might be TRBD1 (6 bases). V lost 5 bases, J lost 8 bases, and 19 bases lay in between. Per the germline V gene, CDR1 is SGHTA and CDR2 is FQGNSA. The CDR3 is 15 amino acids. Here the CDR3 DNA reads TGTGCCAGCAGCCTCACCAGGGGCCCCTTTGATGAGCAGTTCTTC. As protein: CASSLTRGPFDEQFF.

This clonotype was seen only a few times. The V and J genes are TRBV19 and TRBJ1-1; TRBD1 might be the D (6 bases). Trimming took off 2 bases at V and 1 base at J, with 11 bases between the two ends. This CDR3 is built from 15 residues. Germline assignment: CDR1 LNHDA and CDR2 SQIVND (reference sequence). The DNA of the CDR3 is TGTGCCAGTAGTATAAGTGGCAGGGGGAACACTGAAGCTTTCTTT. Translation gives CASSISGRGNTEAFF.

The rearrangement joins TRBV7-4 to TRBJ1-2, with D uncertain. V gave up 4 bases and J gave up 4 bases, with 13 bases separating them. CDR1 is SGHVT and CDR2 is SQSDAQ in the germline V gene. The CDR3 totals 14 residues. CDR3 DNA: TGTGCCAGCAGCTACCTAACAGACCCCTATGGCTACACCTTC. Amino acid sequence: CASSYLTDPYGYTF.

This clonotype was picked up many times. The chain has TRBV28 and TRBJ1-1, with D possibly TRBD1 on 6 matching bases. Germline CDR1 and CDR2: MDHEN and SYDVKM. V was cut by 6 bases and J by 1 base, with 18 bases left in between. This CDR3 has 16 residues. In DNA form, the CDR3 reads TGTGCCAGCAGCCCCGACAGGACCCCAAGGAACACTGAAGCTTTCTTT. Its protein product is CASSPDRTPRNTEAFF.

This clonotype occurred a few times. This chain joins TRBV20-1 and TRBJ2-7; D ambiguous. Per the germline V gene, CDR1 is DFQATT and CDR2 is SNEGSKA (reference sequence). V was cut by 5 bases and J by 0 bases, with 11 bases left in between. This CDR3 has 13 residues. The CDR3 DNA follows: TGCAGTGCTCCAAACCTGGACTCCTACGAGCAGTACTTC. This encodes CSAPNLDSYEQYF.